This passage covers 16 T cell receptor beta chains from one sample sequenced in a study of T cell responses to AZD1222 COVID-19 vaccine. Sequenced by immunoSEQ multiplex PCR; TCRdb stores in-frame clones only, minus some. The table lists some 190,000 clones, around 92% of them singletons. The sequences come from peripheral blood, collected on day 0 of AZD1222 vaccination. The receptor source for this set is an adult in good health.

The CDR3 sequence: CASSYVPASGNTIYF. The CDR3 region has the DNA TGTGCCAGCAGCTACGTCCCCGCCTCCGGAAACACCATATATTTT. The rearrangement uses TRBV7-8 and TRBJ1-3; D is unclear. V shed 4 bases and J shed 4 bases, with 14 bases lying between them. Germline V CDR1 and CDR2: SGHVS, FQNEAQ. The CDR3 contains 15 residues.

This rearrangement joins TRBV7-9 to TRBJ1-5; D not resolved. Trimming removed 5 bases at V and 7 bases at J, with 15 bases between. Germline-derived CDR1 and CDR2 are SEHNR and FQNEAQ (reference sequence). CDR3 length equals 14 residues. The CDR3 DNA reads TGTGCCAGCAGCCCCTTTGGGGAGGAACAGCCCCAGCATTTT. It translates to CASSPFGEEQPQHF.

The chain has TRBV9 and TRBJ1-2, with D perhaps matching TRBD1 (5 bases). Germline assignment: CDR1 SGDLS and CDR2 YYNGEE. The CDR3 covers 13 residues. V was cut by 6 bases and J by 3 bases, with 12 bases left in between. CDR3 bases: TGTGCCAGCACCTCAGGGATTGACTATGGCTACACCTTC. Protein: CASTSGIDYGYTF. The full variable domain, with the rest looked up from reference TRBV9 and TRBJ1-2, is DSGVTQTPKHLITATGQRVTLRCSPRSGDLSVYWYQQSLDQGLQFLIQYYNGEERAKGNILERFSAQQFPDLHSELNLSSLELGDSALYFCASTSGIDYGYTFGSGTRLTVV.

This rearrangement joins TRBV19 to TRBJ1-2; D call uncertain. Deletions cut 4 bases from V and 4 bases from J, with 10 bases between. This CDR3 is 13 amino acids long. Germline V CDR1 and CDR2: LNHDA, SQIVND (reference sequence). The CDR3 loop reads CASSNGGGYGYTF. In DNA form, the CDR3 reads TGTGCCAGTAGTAACGGTGGTGGCTATGGCTACACCTTC.

The rearrangement uses TRBV14 and TRBJ1-3; TRBD1 is a possible D gene (5 bases). With 8 bases removed from V and 0 bases from J, the gap between germline ends came to 8 bases. The CDR3 loop spans 13 amino acids. Germline CDR1 SGHDN, CDR2 FVKESK. CDR3 residues: CASLQGSGNTIYF. The DNA for the CDR3 is TGTGCCAGCCTCCAGGGCTCTGGAAACACCATATATTTT.

This chain uses TRBV19 with TRBJ2-1, with D tentatively TRBD1 or TRBD2 (5 bases each). Germline V gene data show CDR1 as LNHDA and CDR2 as SQIVND (reference sequence). The CDR3 sequence is 14 residues long. V was pared by 0 bases and J by 9 bases, with 12 bases between. DNA for the CDR3: TGTGCCAGTAGTATAGATCCGGGACCTCGTGAGCAGTTCTTC. Its protein product is CASSIDPGPREQFF. Combining the CDR3 with reference TRBV19 and TRBJ2-1 gives the whole variable domain DGGITQSPKYLFRKEGQNVTLSCEQNLNHDAMYWYRQDPGQGLRLIYYSQIVNDFQKGDIAEGYSVSREKKESFPLTVTSAQKNPTAFYLCASSIDPGPREQFFGPGTRLTVL.

The rearrangement links TRBV3-1 (or the pseudogene TRBV3-2) to TRBJ1-2; D unclear. Germline CDR1 and CDR2: LGHDT and YNNKEL (reference sequence). V gave up 0 bases and J gave up 2 bases, with 1 base separating them. The CDR3 contains 12 residues. The chain's CDR3 is CASSQENYGYTF. As DNA, the CDR3 is TGTGCCAGCAGCCAAGAAAACTATGGCTACACCTTC.

The V gene is TRBV5-1, the J gene TRBJ1-2; no clear D gene. Deletions cut 3 bases from V and 7 bases from J, with 22 bases between. CDR3 length equals 16 residues. Per germline, CDR1 SGHRS and CDR2 YFSETQ. DNA of the CDR3: TGCGCCAGCAGCTCCGAGCTCGTCAGGTGGGGTGTTGGCTACACCTTC. Amino acid sequence: CASSSELVRWGVGYTF. The variable domain in full, with the rest retrieved from reference TRBV5-1 and TRBJ1-2, is KAGVTQTPRYLIKTRGQQVTLSCSPISGHRSVSWYQQTPGQGLQFLFEYFSETQRNKGNFPGRFSGRQFSNSRSEMNVSTLELGDSALYLCASSSELVRWGVGYTFGSGTRLTVV.

This clone was detected once. The chain combines TRBV7-2 with TRBJ2-3, with TRBD2 identical over 11 bases. Trimming cost V 2 bases and J 2 bases; bases outside gene matches: 9. The CDR3 extends over 18 amino acids. Germline V CDR1 and CDR2: SGHTA, FQGNSA. Here the CDR3 DNA reads TGTGCCAGCAGCTTAATATCGACTAGCGGGACAAACACAGATACGCAGTATTTT. Its protein is CASSLISTSGTNTDTQYF.

The V gene is TRBV2, the J gene TRBJ1-1; D possibly corresponds to TRBD1 (6 bases). CDR1 SNHLY and CDR2 FYNNEI come from the germline V gene. The CDR3 sequence is 14 residues long. V was trimmed by 4 bases and J by 4 bases, leaving 13 bases between them. The CDR3 protein is CASSVWGAGTEAFF. The CDR3 region has the DNA TGTGCCAGCAGTGTCTGGGGGGCAGGCACTGAAGCTTTCTTT.

The chain recombines TRBV4-3 with TRBJ1-4, with unresolved D. The CDR3 sequence is 11 residues long. In germline, CDR1 is LGHNA, CDR2 YSLEER. Trimming took off 5 bases at V and 3 bases at J, with 1 base between the two ends. DNA of the CDR3: TGCGCCAGCAGCGCTAATGAAAAACTGTTTTTT. Its translation is CASSANEKLFF.

The count of this clone is one. The genes are TRBV3-1 (or the pseudogene TRBV3-2) and TRBJ1-2; D not resolved. There are 14 residues in the CDR3. V was shortened by 1 base and J by 4 bases, with 10 bases between the two germline ends. The V gene's germline CDR1 is LGHDT and CDR2 YNNKEL (reference sequence). In nucleotides, the CDR3 is TGTGCCAGCAGCCAAGGCAGCTTTACCTATGGCTACACCTTC. The encoded protein is CASSQGSFTYGYTF.

The chain recombines TRBV2 with TRBJ1-2, with D perhaps matching TRBD1 (6 bases). CDR1 and CDR2 (germline): SNHLY, FYNNEI. V lost 4 bases to trimming and J lost 8 bases, with 20 bases between them. The CDR3 totals 15 residues. CDR3 amino acids: CASSGDTGGYGGYTF. The DNA of the CDR3 is TGTGCCAGCAGTGGGGACACCGGGGGGTATGGAGGCTACACCTTC.

V is TRBV19 and J is TRBJ1-5; no definite D call. V lost 0 bases and J lost 0, with 9 bases in between. CDR3 length: 16 amino acids. Germline assignment: CDR1 LNHDA and CDR2 SQIVND (reference sequence). The CDR3 here is CASSIERSHSNQPQHF. In DNA, the CDR3 is TGTGCCAGTAGTATAGAACGCAGCCATAGCAATCAGCCCCAGCATTTT.

The chain combines TRBV19 with TRBJ2-7; possibly TRBD1 or TRBD2 for D (7 bases each). CDR1 LNHDA and CDR2 SQIVND come from the germline V gene (reference sequence). Trimming left V 6 bases short and J 0 bases short, with 18 bases between. This CDR3 comprises 16 residues. This CDR3 is CASRTTARGGSYEQYF. For the CDR3, the DNA is TGTGCCAGTAGAACCACAGCCAGGGGGGGCTCCTACGAGCAGTACTTC.

In its sample, this clone was seen once. The chain is built from TRBV5-1 and TRBJ2-7; 9 bases match TRBD2. This CDR3 is built from 15 residues. V lost 3 bases, J lost 1 base, and 5 bases stayed unmatched. CDR1 SGHRS and CDR2 YFSETQ come from the germline V gene. In nucleotides, the CDR3 is TGCGCCAGCAGCTCGGCTAGCGGGGATTCCTACGAGCAGTACTTC. It yields the protein CASSSASGDSYEQYF.